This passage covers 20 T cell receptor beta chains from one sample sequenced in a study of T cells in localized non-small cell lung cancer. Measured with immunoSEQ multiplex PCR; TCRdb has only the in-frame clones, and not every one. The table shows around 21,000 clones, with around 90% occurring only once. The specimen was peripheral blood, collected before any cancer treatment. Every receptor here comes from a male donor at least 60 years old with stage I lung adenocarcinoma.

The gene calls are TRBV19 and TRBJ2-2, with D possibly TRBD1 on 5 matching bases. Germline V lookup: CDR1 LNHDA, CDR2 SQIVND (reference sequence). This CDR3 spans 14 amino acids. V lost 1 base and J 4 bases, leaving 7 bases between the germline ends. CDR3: CASSIGQGTGELFF. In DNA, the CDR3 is TGTGCCAGTAGTATAGGGCAGGGCACCGGGGAGCTGTTTTTT.

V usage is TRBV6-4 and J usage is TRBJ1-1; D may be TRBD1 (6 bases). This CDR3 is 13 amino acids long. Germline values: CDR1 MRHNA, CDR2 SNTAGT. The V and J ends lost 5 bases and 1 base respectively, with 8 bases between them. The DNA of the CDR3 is TGTGCCAGCAGTCAGGGACAGAACACTGAAGCTTTCTTT. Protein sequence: CASSQGQNTEAFF.

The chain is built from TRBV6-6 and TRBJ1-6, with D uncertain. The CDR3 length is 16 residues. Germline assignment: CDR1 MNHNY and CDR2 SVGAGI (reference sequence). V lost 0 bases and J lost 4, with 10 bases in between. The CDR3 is CASSYSGGKYNSPLHF. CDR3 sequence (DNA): TGTGCCAGCAGTTACTCTGGAGGGAAGTATAATTCACCCCTCCACTTT.

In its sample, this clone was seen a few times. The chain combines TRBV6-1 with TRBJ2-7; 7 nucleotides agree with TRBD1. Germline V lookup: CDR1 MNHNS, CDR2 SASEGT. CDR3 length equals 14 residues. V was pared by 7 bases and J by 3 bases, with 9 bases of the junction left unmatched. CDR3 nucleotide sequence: TGTGCCAGCAAACCGACAGGGACGATCTACGAGCAGTACTTC. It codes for CASKPTGTIYEQYF.

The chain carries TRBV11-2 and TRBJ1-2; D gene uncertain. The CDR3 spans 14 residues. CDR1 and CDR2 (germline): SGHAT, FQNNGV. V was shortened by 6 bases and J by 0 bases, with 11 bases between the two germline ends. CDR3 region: CASSSISSNYGYTF. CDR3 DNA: TGTGCCAGCAGTTCTATATCCTCTAACTATGGCTACACCTTC.

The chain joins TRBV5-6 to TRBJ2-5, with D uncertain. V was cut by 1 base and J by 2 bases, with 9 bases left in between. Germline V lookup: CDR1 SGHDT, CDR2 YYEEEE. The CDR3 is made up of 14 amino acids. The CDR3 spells CASSLMINQETQYF. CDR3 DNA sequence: TGTGCCAGCAGCTTGATGATAAATCAAGAGACCCAGTACTTC. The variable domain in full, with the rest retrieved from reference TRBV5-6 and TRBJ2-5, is DAGVTQSPTHLIKTRGQQVTLRCSPKSGHDTVSWYQQALGQGPQFIFQYYEEEERQRGNFPDRFSGHQFPNYSSELNVNALLLGDSALYLCASSLMINQETQYFGPGTRLLVL.

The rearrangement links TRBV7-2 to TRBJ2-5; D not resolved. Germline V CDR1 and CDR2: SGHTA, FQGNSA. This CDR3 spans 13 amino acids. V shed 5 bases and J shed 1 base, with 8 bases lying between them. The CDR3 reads CASSLQPQETQYF. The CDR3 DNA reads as TGTGCCAGCAGCCTTCAGCCCCAAGAGACCCAGTACTTC.

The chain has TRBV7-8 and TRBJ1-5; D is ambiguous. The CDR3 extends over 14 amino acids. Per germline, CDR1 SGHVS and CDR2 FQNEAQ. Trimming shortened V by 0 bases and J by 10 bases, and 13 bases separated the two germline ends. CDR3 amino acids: CASSLAPRFNPQHF. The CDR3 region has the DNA TGTGCCAGCAGCTTAGCGCCCAGGTTCAATCCCCAGCATTTT.

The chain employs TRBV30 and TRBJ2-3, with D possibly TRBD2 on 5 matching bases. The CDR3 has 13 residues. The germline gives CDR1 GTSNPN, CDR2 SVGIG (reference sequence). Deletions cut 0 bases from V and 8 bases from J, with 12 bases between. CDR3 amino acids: CAWSVRGPGTQYF. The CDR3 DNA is TGTGCCTGGAGTGTACGAGGGCCGGGTACGCAGTATTTT.

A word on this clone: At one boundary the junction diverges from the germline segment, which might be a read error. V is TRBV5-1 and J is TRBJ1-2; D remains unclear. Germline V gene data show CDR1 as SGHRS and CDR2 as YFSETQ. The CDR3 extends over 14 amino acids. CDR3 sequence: CASSLGTSNYGYTF. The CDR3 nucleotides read TGCGCCAGCAGCTTGGGAACCTCTAATTATGGCTACACCTTC.

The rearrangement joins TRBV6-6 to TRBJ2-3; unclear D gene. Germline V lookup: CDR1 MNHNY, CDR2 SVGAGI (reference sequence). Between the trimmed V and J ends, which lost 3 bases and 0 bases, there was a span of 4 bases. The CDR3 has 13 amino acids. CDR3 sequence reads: CASSYDSTDTQYF. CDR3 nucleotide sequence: TGTGCCAGCAGTTATGATAGCACAGATACGCAGTATTTT.

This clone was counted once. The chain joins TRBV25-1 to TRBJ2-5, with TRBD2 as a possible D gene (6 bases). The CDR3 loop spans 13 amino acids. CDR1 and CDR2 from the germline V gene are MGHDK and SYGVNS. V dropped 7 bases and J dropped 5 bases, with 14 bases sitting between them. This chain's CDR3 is CASNPWGEETQYF. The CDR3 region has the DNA TGTGCCAGCAATCCATGGGGGGAGGAGACCCAGTACTTC.

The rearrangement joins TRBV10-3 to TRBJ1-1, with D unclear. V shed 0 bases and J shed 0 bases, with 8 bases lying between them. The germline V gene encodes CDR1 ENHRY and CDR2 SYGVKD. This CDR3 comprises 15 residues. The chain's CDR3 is CAISESSGLNTEAFF. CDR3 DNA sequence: TGTGCCATCAGTGAGTCGTCTGGGTTGAACACTGAAGCTTTCTTT.

DNA of the CDR3: TGTGCCTGGAGTGTACATTCTGGGGTCGGGGGTGAGCAGTTCTTC. Translated, it gives CAWSVHSGVGGEQFF. The gene calls are TRBV30 and TRBJ2-1, with D maybe TRBD2 (6 bases). This CDR3 has 15 residues. The germline CDR1 and CDR2 sequences are GTSNPN and SVGIG (reference sequence). V lost 0 bases and J 9 bases, leaving 18 bases between the germline ends. Drawing the rest from reference TRBV30 and TRBJ2-1, the complete variable domain is SQTIHQWPATLVQPVGSPLSLECTVEGTSNPNLYWYRQAAGRGLQLLFYSVGIGQISSEVPQNLSASRPQDRQFILSSKKLLLSDSGFYLCAWSVHSGVGGEQFFGPGTRLTVL.

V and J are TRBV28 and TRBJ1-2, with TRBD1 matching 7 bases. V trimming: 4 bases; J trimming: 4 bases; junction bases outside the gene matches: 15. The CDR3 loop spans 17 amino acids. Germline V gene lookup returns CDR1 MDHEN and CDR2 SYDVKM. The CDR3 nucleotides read TGTGCCAGCAGTTGGCCCCGGGACAGCGGATCCTTCTATGGCTACACCTTC. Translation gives CASSWPRDSGSFYGYTF.

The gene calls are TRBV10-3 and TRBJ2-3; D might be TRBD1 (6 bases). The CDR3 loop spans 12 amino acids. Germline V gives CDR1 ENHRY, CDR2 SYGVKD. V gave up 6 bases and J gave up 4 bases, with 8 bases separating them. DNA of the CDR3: TGTGCCATCAGCGGGACATCAGATACGCAGTATTTT. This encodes CAISGTSDTQYF.

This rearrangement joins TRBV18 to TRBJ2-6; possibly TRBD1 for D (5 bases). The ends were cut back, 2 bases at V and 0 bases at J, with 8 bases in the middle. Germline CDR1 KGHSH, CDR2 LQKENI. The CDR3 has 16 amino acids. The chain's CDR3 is CASSPWGSSGANVLTF. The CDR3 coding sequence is TGTGCCAGCTCACCATGGGGCAGCTCTGGGGCCAACGTCCTGACTTTC.

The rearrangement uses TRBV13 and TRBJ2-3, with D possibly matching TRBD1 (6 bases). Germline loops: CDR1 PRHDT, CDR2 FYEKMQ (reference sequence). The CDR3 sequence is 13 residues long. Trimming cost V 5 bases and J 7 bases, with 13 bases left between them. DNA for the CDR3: TGTGCCAGCAGCCCACAGGGCGGCTATACGCAGTATTTT. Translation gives CASSPQGGYTQYF.

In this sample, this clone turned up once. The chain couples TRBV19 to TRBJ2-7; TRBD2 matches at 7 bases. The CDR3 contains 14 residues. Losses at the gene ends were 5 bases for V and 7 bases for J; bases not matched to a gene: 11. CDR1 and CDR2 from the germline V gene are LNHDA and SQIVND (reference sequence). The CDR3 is CASSGGLDPSEQYF. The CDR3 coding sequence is TGTGCCAGTAGTGGCGGACTAGACCCCTCTGAGCAGTACTTC. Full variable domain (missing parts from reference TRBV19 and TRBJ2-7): DGGITQSPKYLFRKEGQNVTLSCEQNLNHDAMYWYRQDPGQGLRLIYYSQIVNDFQKGDIAEGYSVSREKKESFPLTVTSAQKNPTAFYLCASSGGLDPSEQYFGPGTRLTVT.

As DNA, the CDR3 is TGCAGCGTTGGACAGGGGGTCGGGCAGCCCCAGCATTTT. It is translated as CSVGQGVGQPQHF. V is TRBV29-1 and J is TRBJ1-5; the match to TRBD1 covers 9 bases. Germline lookup yields CDR1 SQVTM and CDR2 ANQGSEA. This CDR3 region has 13 residues. After removal of 4 bases from V and 7 bases from J, the junction contained 5 bases not matched to a gene.